This paragraph covers one TCR beta chain sequence. The antigen remains unidentified. The authors reverse transcribed roughly 0.45 to 1 ug RNA with random hexamers. TCRdb reanalysed the immunoSEQ multiplex PCR reads using MiXCR and keeps one entry per CDR3 protein. Counted here are 100,000 to 150,000 distinct CDR3 sequences, over 90% occurring once; the ten biggest clones make up about 0.3%. These data originate in a study of CD8 T cells in Susac syndrome. Study conclusions and caveats: Clonal expansion involving Susac CD8+ cells peaked in TEMRA cells and active patients.

The V and J ends lost 0 bases and 0 bases respectively, with 3 bases between them. Germline-derived CDR1 and CDR2 are SGHDN and FVKESK. The CDR3 loop spans 13 amino acids. Material: CD8+ T cells from PBMCs. The chain carries TRBV14 and TRBJ2-7; D uncertain. The sequence came from a human donor with Susac syndrome. DNA for the CDR3: TGTGCCAGCAGCCAAGATCCCTCCTACGAGCAGTACTTC. Its translation is CASSQDPSYEQYF.